Listed here are 11 T cell receptor beta chains from one sample, sequenced in a study of cytomegalovirus exposure and HLA in healthy donors. Primers for the PCR totalled 60 Vbeta and 13 Jbeta. Measured with immunoSEQ multiplex PCR; TCRdb has only the in-frame clones, and not every one. The table lists fewer than 200,000 clones, approximately 71% of them singletons. Source material: PBMCs. These receptors were obtained from a middle-aged man in good health and CMV-seronegative.

The rearrangement joins TRBV5-1 to TRBJ2-1; 7 nucleotides line up with TRBD1. The CDR3 has 13 residues. Germline loops: CDR1 SGHRS, CDR2 YFSETQ. V shed 4 bases, J shed 4 bases, and the junction held 2 bases outside the gene matches. As DNA, the CDR3 is TGCGCCAGCAGCCCGGGACAGTACAATGAGCAGTTCTTC. As protein: CASSPGQYNEQFF. Drawing the rest from reference TRBV5-1 and TRBJ2-1, the complete variable domain is KAGVTQTPRYLIKTRGQQVTLSCSPISGHRSVSWYQQTPGQGLQFLFEYFSETQRNKGNFPGRFSGRQFSNSRSEMNVSTLELGDSALYLCASSPGQYNEQFFGPGTRLTVL.

This clone was counted between two and nine times. The gene calls are TRBV16 and TRBJ1-1; D gene ambiguous. This CDR3 comprises 13 residues. Trimming pared 4 bases from V and 10 bases from J, leaving 16 bases between. Germline V gene sequence: CDR1 KGHSY, CDR2 FQNENV. The CDR3 coding sequence is TGTGCCAGCAGCCCCGTCGAGAGTTTTGGAGCTTTCTTT. Translation gives CASSPVESFGAFF.

The V gene is TRBV5-1, the J gene TRBJ1-4, with 11 bases lining up with TRBD1. Germline V gene data show CDR1 as SGHRS and CDR2 as YFSETQ. The V gene end was trimmed by 0 bases and the J gene end by 8 bases; junction bases not matched to a gene: 3. The CDR3 totals 15 residues. The chain's CDR3 is CASSLEGTGGEKLFF. CDR3 in DNA: TGCGCCAGCAGCTTGGAAGGGACAGGGGGAGAAAAACTGTTTTTT.

V is TRBV6-5 and J is TRBJ2-7; the match to TRBD1 covers 10 bases. Per the germline V gene, CDR1 is MNHEY and CDR2 is SVGAGI. The CDR3 runs to 14 residues. Unmatched junction bases numbered 3, after V lost 2 bases and J lost 5 bases. This CDR3 reads CASSYRQGAHEQYF. The CDR3 DNA is TGTGCCAGCAGTTACCGACAGGGGGCCCACGAGCAGTACTTC.

The genes are TRBV15 and TRBJ2-5; TRBD2 matches 12 bases. CDR1 LNHNV and CDR2 YYDKDF come from the germline V gene (reference sequence). After removal of 0 bases from V and 5 bases from J, the junction contained 4 bases not matched to a gene. The CDR3 has 16 residues. In DNA, the CDR3 is TGTGCCACCAGCAGAGATCAGACTAGCGGGGGTGAGACCCAGTACTTC. This encodes CATSRDQTSGGETQYF.

This sequence joins TRBV28 and TRBJ1-6, with D perhaps matching TRBD1 (6 bases). Germline CDR1 MDHEN, CDR2 SYDVKM. There are 17 residues in the CDR3. V was pared by 7 bases and J by 6 bases, with 22 bases between. The CDR3, as DNA: TGTGCCAGCACCGACGACAGGACGACAAACGGTAATTCACCCCTCCACTTT. Translation: CASTDDRTTNGNSPLHF.

This clone was counted a few times. The rearrangement links TRBV9 to TRBJ1-1; D is unclear. Germline loops: CDR1 SGDLS, CDR2 YYNGEE. The CDR3 loop spans 13 amino acids. V lost 1 base and J 0 bases, leaving 4 bases between the germline ends. The CDR3 reads CASSVHLNTEAFF. Written as DNA, the CDR3 is TGTGCCAGCAGCGTACATCTGAACACTGAAGCTTTCTTT.

The genes are TRBV4-1 and TRBJ2-4; D possibly corresponds to TRBD2 (6 bases). The CDR3 length is 16 residues. V lost 1 base and J lost 5, with 15 bases in between. CDR1 and CDR2 from the germline V gene are MGHRA and YSYEKL. This CDR3 reads CASSQVLRERENIQYF. In nucleotides, the CDR3 is TGCGCCAGCAGCCAAGTGTTGAGGGAGCGGGAAAACATTCAGTACTTC.

The chain joins TRBV6-4 to TRBJ2-5, with D possibly matching TRBD2 (5 bases). V shed 0 bases and J shed 5 bases, with 19 bases lying between them. The CDR3 sequence is 17 residues long. Germline values: CDR1 MRHNA, CDR2 SNTAGT. The CDR3, as DNA: TGTGCCAGCAGTGACTCGAAATCGCCGAGAGGGAATGAGACCCAGTACTTC. This codes for CASSDSKSPRGNETQYF.

This clone was observed a handful of times. V gene TRBV7-6 combines with J gene TRBJ2-1, with TRBD1 as a possible D gene (6 bases). Per germline, CDR1 SGHVS and CDR2 FNYEAQ. Trimming took 4 bases from V and 8 from J, leaving 9 bases between them. The CDR3 is 12 amino acids. The CDR3 sequence is CASSSRGYEQFF. CDR3 DNA: TGTGCCAGCAGCTCTAGGGGGTATGAGCAGTTCTTC.

This clone was seen a few times. The genes are TRBV6-6 and TRBJ1-2, with TRBD1 identical over 10 bases. This CDR3 is 15 amino acids long. Germline loops: CDR1 MNHNY, CDR2 SVGAGI (reference sequence). V was pared by 4 bases and J by 7 bases, with 9 bases of the junction left unmatched. For the CDR3, the DNA is TGTGCCAGCAGTTTTACCCCGGGACAGGGGACTGGCTACACCTTC. Encoded protein: CASSFTPGQGTGYTF.